This T cell receptor beta chain was sequenced in a study of blood T cell repertoires in COVID-19. The wider study: T cells, B-cell-depleted T cells, or PBMCs provided the cDNA or gDNA that served as material.

Participant age was roughly 18 to 95 years, and participants resided in roughly 25 US areas. Categorization into cohorts depended on clinical history that participants reported. CDR1 is MNHEY and CDR2 is SVGEGT in the germline V gene. V trimming: 0 bases; J trimming: 8 bases; junction bases outside the gene matches: 9. The CDR3 has 15 amino acids. The protocol was immunoSEQ multiplex PCR, while the TCRdb copy is restricted to in-frame clones and leaves out a portion. Of over 150,000 clones listed, about 90% were seen once; the top ten hold around 6.5%. V is TRBV6-2 or TRBV6-3 and J is TRBJ1-2, with TRBD1 identical over 7 bases. Material: PBMCs or T cells enriched from blood (not recorded which). The source of this sequence is a woman between 50 and 59 years old who had recovered from COVID-19. The CDR3 nucleotides are TGTGCCAGCAGTTACTCGGAGGGGGCCCTTGAAGGCTACACCTTC. It specifies CASSYSEGALEGYTF.